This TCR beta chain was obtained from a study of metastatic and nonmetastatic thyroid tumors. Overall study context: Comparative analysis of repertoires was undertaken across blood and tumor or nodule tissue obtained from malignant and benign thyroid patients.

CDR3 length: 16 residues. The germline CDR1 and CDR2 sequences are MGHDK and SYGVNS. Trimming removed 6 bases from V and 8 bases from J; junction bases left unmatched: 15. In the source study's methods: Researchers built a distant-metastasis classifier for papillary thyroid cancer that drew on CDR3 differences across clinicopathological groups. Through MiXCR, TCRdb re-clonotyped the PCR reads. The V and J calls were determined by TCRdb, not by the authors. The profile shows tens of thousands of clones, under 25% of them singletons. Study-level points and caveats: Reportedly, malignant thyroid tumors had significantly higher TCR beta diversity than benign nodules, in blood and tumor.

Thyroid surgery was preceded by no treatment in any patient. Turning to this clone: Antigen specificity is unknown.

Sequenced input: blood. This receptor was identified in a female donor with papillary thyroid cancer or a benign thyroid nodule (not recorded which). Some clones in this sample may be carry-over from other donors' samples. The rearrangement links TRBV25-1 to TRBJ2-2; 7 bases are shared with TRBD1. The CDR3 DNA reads TGTGCCAGCAGCCGGACAGGCCTTTCCCGCGGTGGGGAGCTGTTTTTT. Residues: CASSRTGLSRGGELFF. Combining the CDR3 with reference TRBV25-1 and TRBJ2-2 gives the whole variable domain EADIYQTPRYLVIGTGKKITLECSQTMGHDKMYWYQQDPGMELHLIHYSYGVNSTEKGDLSSESTVSRIRTEHFPLTLESARPSHTSQYLCASSRTGLSRGGELFFGEGSRLTVL.